These T cell receptor beta chains were read from a single sample in a study of shared clonotypes between healthy human individuals. The data were produced by immunoSEQ multiplex PCR, yet TCRdb's version contains in-frame clones alone and is incomplete. The table includes approximately 1,500,000 clones, roughly 98% detected once. Sequenced sample: naive CD4+ T cells sorted from blood. Receptors were obtained from a man aged 30-40 years in good health. Each CDR3 is given with its conserved first and last residue. A D gene is named only where the DNA matches it firmly. Size is stated for part of the rows, as once, few or many counts, or as a class when the clone is expanded.

CDR3 DNA: TGCGCCAGCAGCTTGGGGCTAGCGGATTTGATCTACGAGCAGTACTTC; CDR3 protein: CASSLGLADLIYEQYF; J gene: TRBJ2-7; V gene: TRBV5-1; clone size: once; D gene: TRBD2
CDR3 DNA: TGTGCCACCACCAAACGGCCGTCCCGACTAGCGGGGCACCACGAGCAGTACTTC; CDR3 protein: CATTKRPSRLAGHHEQYF; J gene: TRBJ2-7; V gene: TRBV15; clone size: -; D gene: TRBD2
CDR3 DNA: TGCGCCAGCAGCTTGGGGGTCGGCCCAACTAATGAAAAACTGTTTTTT; CDR3 protein: CASSLGVGPTNEKLFF; J gene: TRBJ1-4; V gene: TRBV5-1; clone size: -; D gene: -
CDR3 DNA: TGCGCCAGCAGCCACGGACTTCTCAACGAGGGTTTGATCGGGGAGCTGTTTTTT; CDR3 protein: CASSHGLLNEGLIGELFF; J gene: TRBJ2-2; V gene: TRBV5-1; clone size: -; D gene: -
CDR3 DNA: TGCAGTGCTGGAGGACAAACCCCAGCTTTCTTT; CDR3 protein: CSAGGQTPAFF; J gene: TRBJ1-1; V gene: TRBV20-1; clone size: -; D gene: -
CDR3 DNA: TGTGCCAGCTCACCGGGCAGGCTGGAAAACACCATATATTTT; CDR3 protein: CASSPGRLENTIYF; J gene: TRBJ1-3; V gene: TRBV18; clone size: -; D gene: -
CDR3 DNA: TGTGCCAGCAGTGGACTAGTTTTCGGGCGACACAATGAGCAGTTCTTC; CDR3 protein: CASSGLVFGRHNEQFF; J gene: TRBJ2-1; V gene: TRBV6-1; clone size: -; D gene: -
CDR3 DNA: TGTGCCAGCAGTTGGGGGGTCCGAAGCAATCAGCCCCAGCATTTT; CDR3 protein: CASSWGVRSNQPQHF; J gene: TRBJ1-5; V gene: TRBV28; clone size: -; D gene: -
CDR3 DNA: TGTGCCAGCCGTCGAACAGGGGTCCGGAATCAGCCCCAGCATTTT; CDR3 protein: CASRRTGVRNQPQHF; J gene: TRBJ1-5; V gene: TRBV2; clone size: -; D gene: TRBD1
CDR3 DNA: TGTGCCTGGAGTGTACTCCCCCTCTGGTACGAGCAGTACTTC; CDR3 protein: CAWSVLPLWYEQYF; J gene: TRBJ2-7; V gene: TRBV30; clone size: -; D gene: -
CDR3 DNA: TGTGCCAGCAGCACGGACAGGGCATCCTACGAGCAGTACTTC; CDR3 protein: CASSTDRASYEQYF; J gene: TRBJ2-7; V gene: TRBV6-5; clone size: -; D gene: TRBD1
CDR3 DNA: TGCGCCAGCAGCTTGGGACTAGCGGGAGGGACCCAAGAGACCCAGTACTTC; CDR3 protein: CASSLGLAGGTQETQYF; J gene: TRBJ2-5; V gene: TRBV5-1; clone size: -; D gene: TRBD2
CDR3 DNA: TGTGCCACCCGGGGACAGAGAAACACTGAAGCTTTCTTT; CDR3 protein: CATRGQRNTEAFF; J gene: TRBJ1-1; V gene: TRBV6-5; clone size: -; D gene: TRBD1
CDR3 DNA: TGTGCCACCTCGAGCAGTAAGGGCAATCAGCCCCAGCATTTT; CDR3 protein: CATSSSKGNQPQHF; J gene: TRBJ1-5; V gene: TRBV18; clone size: -; D gene: -
CDR3 DNA: TGTGCCAGCGCACCGGGACAGTACTCCTACGAGCAGTACTTC; CDR3 protein: CASAPGQYSYEQYF; J gene: TRBJ2-7; V gene: TRBV6-5; clone size: -; D gene: TRBD1
CDR3 DNA: TGTGCCAGCAGCCAACGATCCTTGACTACCCCTGAGCTGTTTTTT; CDR3 protein: CASSQRSLTTPELFF; J gene: TRBJ2-2; V gene: TRBV14; clone size: -; D gene: -
CDR3 DNA: TGTGCCAGCAGCTTAAGTGGACAGGGGAACACTGAAGCTTTCTTT; CDR3 protein: CASSLSGQGNTEAFF; J gene: TRBJ1-1; V gene: TRBV7-9; clone size: -; D gene: TRBD1
CDR3 DNA: TGCGCCAGCGCGGGACAGGGGCACTACGAGCAGTACTTC; CDR3 protein: CASAGQGHYEQYF; J gene: TRBJ2-7; V gene: TRBV10-2; clone size: -; D gene: TRBD1
CDR3 DNA: TGTGCCAGCAGTGGGGGACAGGGGGCCTATCGTGACTATGGCTACACCTTC; CDR3 protein: CASSGGQGAYRDYGYTF; J gene: TRBJ1-2; V gene: TRBV2; clone size: -; D gene: TRBD1
CDR3 DNA: TGTGCCAGCAGCCCCCGATTAGGAGGCGTCCTGACTTTC; CDR3 protein: CASSPRLGGVLTF; J gene: TRBJ2-6; V gene: TRBV9; clone size: -; D gene: -
CDR3 DNA: TGTGCCAGCAGCCCGGCCGGACTTAACTATGGCTACACCTTC; CDR3 protein: CASSPAGLNYGYTF; J gene: TRBJ1-2; V gene: TRBV9; clone size: -; D gene: -
CDR3 DNA: TGTGCCAGCAGTACTCGACAGGGAGGCGAGCTAGGGCGAGTTTTTGAGCAGTACTTC; CDR3 protein: CASSTRQGGELGRVFEQYF; J gene: TRBJ2-7; V gene: TRBV28; clone size: -; D gene: -
CDR3 DNA: TGTGCCTGGAGTCCTGGAGGAAACACCATATATTTT; CDR3 protein: CAWSPGGNTIYF; J gene: TRBJ1-3; V gene: TRBV30; clone size: once; D gene: -
CDR3 DNA: TGTGCCAGCACACGGACCGGGGAGCTGTTTTTT; CDR3 protein: CASTRTGELFF; J gene: TRBJ2-2; V gene: TRBV6-6; clone size: -; D gene: -
CDR3 DNA: TGCGCCAGCAGCCAAGTTGGGGGTAGGGGAAGGGAGCAGTACTTC; CDR3 protein: CASSQVGGRGREQYF; J gene: TRBJ2-7; V gene: TRBV4-1; clone size: -; D gene: -
CDR3 DNA: TGTGCCAGCAGTTACTCGCGACAGGGGGCAAACTACGAGCAGTACTTC; CDR3 protein: CASSYSRQGANYEQYF; J gene: TRBJ2-7; V gene: TRBV6-5; clone size: -; D gene: TRBD1
CDR3 DNA: TGTGCCAGCAGCTTATTTTCCCGTCCCCTTAGCGGGAACAATGAGCAGTTCTTC; CDR3 protein: CASSLFSRPLSGNNEQFF; J gene: TRBJ2-1; V gene: TRBV7-3; clone size: once; D gene: TRBD2
CDR3 DNA: TGTGCCAGCAGTCCACAGGGGAGCTACGAGCAGTACTTC; CDR3 protein: CASSPQGSYEQYF; J gene: TRBJ2-7; V gene: TRBV11-3; clone size: -; D gene: TRBD1
CDR3 DNA: TGTGCCAGCATAGAACCCGTGCAGGGCACCTATGGCTACACCTTC; CDR3 protein: CASIEPVQGTYGYTF; J gene: TRBJ1-2; V gene: TRBV28; clone size: once; D gene: -
CDR3 DNA: TGTGCCAGCAGCGCCAGCCCAACTAATGAAAAACTGTTTTTT; CDR3 protein: CASSASPTNEKLFF; J gene: TRBJ1-4; V gene: TRBV9; clone size: -; D gene: -
CDR3 DNA: TGTGCCAGCAGCCAGCCAATCCTAGCGGGAGGGCCCAGTGATACGCAGTATTTT; CDR3 protein: CASSQPILAGGPSDTQYF; J gene: TRBJ2-3; V gene: TRBV14; clone size: -; D gene: TRBD2
CDR3 DNA: TGTGCCAGTAGTCCGGGACTAGCCTACTCCTACGAGCAGTACTTC; CDR3 protein: CASSPGLAYSYEQYF; J gene: TRBJ2-7; V gene: TRBV19; clone size: -; D gene: TRBD2
CDR3 DNA: TGTGCCAGCTGTAGCGGTAAATACAATGAGCAGTTCTTC; CDR3 protein: CASCSGKYNEQFF; J gene: TRBJ2-1; V gene: TRBV6-5; clone size: -; D gene: -